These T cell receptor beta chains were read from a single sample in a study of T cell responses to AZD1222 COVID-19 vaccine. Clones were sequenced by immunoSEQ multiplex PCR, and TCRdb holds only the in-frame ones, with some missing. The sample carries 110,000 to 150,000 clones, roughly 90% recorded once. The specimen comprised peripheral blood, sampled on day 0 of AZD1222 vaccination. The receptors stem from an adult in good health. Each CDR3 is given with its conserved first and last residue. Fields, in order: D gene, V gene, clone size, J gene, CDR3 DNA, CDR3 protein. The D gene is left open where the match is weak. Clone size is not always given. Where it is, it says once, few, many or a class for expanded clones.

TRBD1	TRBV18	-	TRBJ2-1	TGTGCCAGCTCACCATTCCCGGGACAGGGCAATGAGCAGTTCTTC	CASSPFPGQGNEQFF
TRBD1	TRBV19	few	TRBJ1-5	TGTGCCAGTAGTATAGGGGGACAGGTTTATCAGCCCCAGCATTTT	CASSIGGQVYQPQHF
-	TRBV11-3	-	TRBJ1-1	TGTGCCAGCAGTAACAGGGATTTAGCCGCTTTCTTT	CASSNRDLAAFF
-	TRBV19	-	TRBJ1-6	TGTGCCAGTACCGACGGGAATAATTCACCCCTCCACTTT	CASTDGNNSPLHF
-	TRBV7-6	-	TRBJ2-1	TGTGCCAGCGCCCGGACAGTAATCAATGAGCAGTTCTTC	CASARTVINEQFF
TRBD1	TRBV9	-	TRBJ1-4	TGTGCCAGCAGCCGGGACAGCGCTAATGAAAAACTGTTTTTT	CASSRDSANEKLFF
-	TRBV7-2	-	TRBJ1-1	TGTGCCAGCAGCTTGCCAAACATGAACACTGAAGCTTTCTTT	CASSLPNMNTEAFF
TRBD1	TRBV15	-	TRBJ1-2	TGTGCCACCAGCCAGGGGGGTGGCTACACCTTC	CATSQGGGYTF
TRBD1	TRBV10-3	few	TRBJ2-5	TGTGCCATCAGACCGGGACAGGGGGAAGAGACCCAGTACTTC	CAIRPGQGEETQYF
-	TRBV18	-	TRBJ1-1	TGTGCCAGCTCACCAATGGACAGCAACACTGAAGCTTTCTTT	CASSPMDSNTEAFF
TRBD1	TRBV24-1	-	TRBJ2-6	TGTGCCACCAGTCCGGGACAGGGGGTTTCTGGGGCCAACGTCCTGACTTTC	CATSPGQGVSGANVLTF
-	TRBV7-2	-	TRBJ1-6	TGTGCCAGCAGCTTAAACGGAGTTGGGATTTCACCCCTCCACTTT	CASSLNGVGISPLHF
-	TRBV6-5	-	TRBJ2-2	TGTGCCAGCAGCCGAGGGGGGGAAGACACCGGGGAGCTGTTTTTT	CASSRGGEDTGELFF
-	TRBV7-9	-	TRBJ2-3	TGTGCCAGCACCCCACTGGGAGATACGCAGTATTTT	CASTPLGDTQYF
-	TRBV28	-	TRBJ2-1	TGTGCCAGCAGTTTATTAGGGTCCGATGAGCAGTTCTTC	CASSLLGSDEQFF
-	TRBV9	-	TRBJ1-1	TGTGCCAGCAGCGCCCACTCGAACACTGAAGCTTTCTTT	CASSAHSNTEAFF
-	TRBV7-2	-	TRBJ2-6	TGTGCCAGCAGCTTAGGACAGGTGATCTCTGGGGCCAACGTCCTGACTTTC	CASSLGQVISGANVLTF
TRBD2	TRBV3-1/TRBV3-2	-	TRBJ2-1	TGTGCCAGCAGCCAATTTACGGGAGGTGAGCAGTTCTTC	CASSQFTGGEQFF
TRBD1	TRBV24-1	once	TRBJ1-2	TGTGCCACGAAGGGACAGGGGGCTTCTGACTATGGCTACACCTTC	CATKGQGASDYGYTF
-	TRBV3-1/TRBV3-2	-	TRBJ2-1	TGTGCCAGCAGCCAAGATCCTGAGGGAGGCTCCTACAATGAGCAGTTCTTC	CASSQDPEGGSYNEQFF
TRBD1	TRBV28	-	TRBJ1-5	TGTGCCAGCAGTTCCCAGGGGGAGCGAAATCAGCCCCAGCATTTT	CASSSQGERNQPQHF
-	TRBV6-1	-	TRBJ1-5	TGTGCCAGCAGTGAATGGGATAGCAATCAGCCCCAGCATTTT	CASSEWDSNQPQHF
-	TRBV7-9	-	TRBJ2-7	TGTGCCAGCAGCCTATGGAAGTCCTACGAGCAGTACTTC	CASSLWKSYEQYF
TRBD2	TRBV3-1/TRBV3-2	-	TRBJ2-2	TGTGCCAGCAGCCAATGGCTAGCGGTTAACACCGGGGAGCTGTTTTTT	CASSQWLAVNTGELFF
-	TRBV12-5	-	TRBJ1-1	TGTGCTAGTGGTTTGGCGGGGGCTTGGACTGAAGCTTTCTTT	CASGLAGAWTEAFF
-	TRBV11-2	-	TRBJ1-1	TGTGCCAGCAGCACTAACAGGGCCCCTGAAGCTTTCTTT	CASSTNRAPEAFF
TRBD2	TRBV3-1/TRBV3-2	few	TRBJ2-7	TGTGCCAGCAGCCAGGGGATGAGACTAGCGCAGTACTTC	CASSQGMRLAQYF
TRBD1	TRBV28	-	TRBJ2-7	TGTGCCAGCAGAACCGACAGGGCGAACAACGAGCAGTACTTC	CASRTDRANNEQYF
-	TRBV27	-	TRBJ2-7	TGTGCCAGCAGTCTTCGACGCGGGGCGCCTTACGAGCAGTACTTC	CASSLRRGAPYEQYF
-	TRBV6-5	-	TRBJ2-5	TGTGCCAGCAGGACCGGGGAGACCCAGTACTTC	CASRTGETQYF
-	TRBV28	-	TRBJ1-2	TGTGCCAGCGAGGACAGAGATGGCTACACCTTC	CASEDRDGYTF
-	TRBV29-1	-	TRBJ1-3	TGCAGCGTTTTGGTGTCCTCTGGAAACACCATATATTTT	CSVLVSSGNTIYF
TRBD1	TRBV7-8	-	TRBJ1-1	TGTGCCAGCATTCAATCGGGACAGCCTGAAGCTTTCTTT	CASIQSGQPEAFF
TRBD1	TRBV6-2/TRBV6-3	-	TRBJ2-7	TGTGCCAGCAGTTCGACAGGGGGCTACGAGCAGTACTTC	CASSSTGGYEQYF
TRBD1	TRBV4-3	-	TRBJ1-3	TGCGCCAGCAGCCAAGAATGGGGAGGACAGGGGGCCAGACTCATATATTTT	CASSQEWGGQGARLIYF
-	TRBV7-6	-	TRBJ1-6	TGTGCCAGCAGCTTAGCGCGGAGGGAGGATTCACCCCTCCACTTT	CASSLARREDSPLHF
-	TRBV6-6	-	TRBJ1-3	TGTGCCAGCGGGTATGGAGACACCATATATTTT	CASGYGDTIYF
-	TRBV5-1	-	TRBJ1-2	TGCGCCAGCAGCTTGACGGATAACTATGGCTACACCTTC	CASSLTDNYGYTF
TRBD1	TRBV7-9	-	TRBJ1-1	TGTGCCAGCAGTTCGACAGGGGGAGAGTACACTGAAGCTTTCTTT	CASSSTGGEYTEAFF
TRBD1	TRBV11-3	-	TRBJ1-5	TGTGCCAGCAGCTTAGATCCAGGGGGCCAGCCCCAGCATTTT	CASSLDPGGQPQHF
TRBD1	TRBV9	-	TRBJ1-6	TGTGCCAGCAGCGCCGAGGGACAGGGTAGTTGGGGTTCACCCCTCCACTTT	CASSAEGQGSWGSPLHF
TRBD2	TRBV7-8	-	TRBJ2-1	TGTGCCAGCAGCTTAGAGGCGGGAGGGGCCTACAATGAGCAGTTCTTC	CASSLEAGGAYNEQFF
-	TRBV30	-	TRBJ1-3	TGTGCCTGGAGTGGGACCTGGGGAGGAAACACCATATATTTT	CAWSGTWGGNTIYF
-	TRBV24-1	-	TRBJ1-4	TGTGCCACCAGTGATTCGGGGGGAAGTGGTGAAAAACTGTTTTTT	CATSDSGGSGEKLFF
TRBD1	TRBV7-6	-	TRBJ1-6	TGTGCCAGCAGCTTAGCCGACAGGGCCGATTCACCCCTCCACTTT	CASSLADRADSPLHF